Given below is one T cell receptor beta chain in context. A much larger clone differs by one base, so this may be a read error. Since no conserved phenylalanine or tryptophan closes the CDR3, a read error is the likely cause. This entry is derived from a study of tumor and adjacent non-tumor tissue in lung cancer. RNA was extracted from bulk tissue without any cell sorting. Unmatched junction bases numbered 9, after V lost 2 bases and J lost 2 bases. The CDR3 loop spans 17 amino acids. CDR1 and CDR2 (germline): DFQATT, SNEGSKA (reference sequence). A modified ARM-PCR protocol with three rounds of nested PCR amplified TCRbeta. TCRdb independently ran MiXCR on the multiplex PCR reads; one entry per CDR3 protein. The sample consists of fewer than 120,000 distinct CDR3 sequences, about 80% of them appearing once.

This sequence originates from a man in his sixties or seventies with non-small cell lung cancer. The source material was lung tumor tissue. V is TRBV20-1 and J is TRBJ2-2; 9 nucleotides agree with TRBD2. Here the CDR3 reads CSARPQAGGHNTGELFI. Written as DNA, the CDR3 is TGCAGTGCTAGACCCCAAGCGGGGGGCCATAACACCGGGGAGCTGTTTATT.